The clone carrying this T cell receptor (beta chain) was seen many times. What it binds is not known. The data were taken from a study of human T cells and chemical hapten exposure. Study in general: An approximately 2 cm by approximately 2 cm inner upper arm patch received 2% DPC for sensitization. General study results and limits: Significantly more large CDR3 similarity clusters were formed by expanded TCRs than by controls.

Time point indicated: patch test 1, 2 weeks after DPC sensitization. Treatment described: therapeutic diphenylcyclopropenone sensitization with weekly scalp DPC. Whole blood that had not been fractionated was the source of extracted total RNA. Germline V lookup: CDR1 MNHNS, CDR2 SASEGT. Between the trimmed V and J ends, which lost 4 bases and 6 bases, there was a span of 15 bases. This CDR3 is 14 amino acids long. In the library, unique molecular identifiers were attached to individual cDNA molecules. TCRdb recomputed calls from the RACE reads with MiXCR, one row per CDR3 protein. This sample carries approximately 100,000 distinct CDR3 sequences, approximately 10% of them seen once, and the ten largest clones take 3.5%.

The sequenced sample was whole blood, obtained in connection with sensitization to the hapten diphenylcyclopropenone (DPC). The receptor's source is a woman aged 40-49 years with alopecia areata. Some clones in this sample may be carry-over from other donors' samples. The chain recombines TRBV6-1 with TRBJ1-1; D gene uncertain. In DNA, the CDR3 is TGTGCCAGCAGTGCTATAGGCCTGAGGGCTGAAGCTTTCTTT. This codes for CASSAIGLRAEAFF.